The 28 T cell receptor beta chains listed next were all sequenced from one sample in a study of T-cell memory formation after mild COVID-19. TCRdb reprocessed the 5' RACE reads via MiXCR and lists one record per CDR3 protein. Among hundreds of thousands of distinct CDR3 sequences listed, around 15% were seen once. Sequencing was performed on PBMCs or a T cell subset sorted from them (not recorded which). All receptors derive from a man aged 18 to 29 who had mild COVID-19 (a few samples of this study predate the infection). Cell type and time point are not known.

The chain carries TRBV5-1 and TRBJ1-3; the D is unclear. Trimming left V 0 bases short and J 4 bases short, with 11 bases between. Germline V gene data show CDR1 as SGHRS and CDR2 as YFSETQ. CDR3 length: 15 amino acids. CDR3 bases: TGCGCCAGCAGCTTGGACGGACCCCCGGGAAACACCATATATTTT. It specifies CASSLDGPPGNTIYF.

The rearrangement joins TRBV4-3 to TRBJ2-3; tentatively, D is TRBD2 (5 bases). The CDR3 contains 16 residues. V was trimmed by 0 bases and J by 0 bases, leaving 10 bases between them. The germline V gene has CDR1 LGHNA and CDR2 YSLEER. CDR3 residues: CASSQDAPGSTDTQYF. The CDR3 DNA reads as TGCGCCAGCAGCCAAGACGCCCCGGGAAGCACAGATACGCAGTATTTT.

This clonotype has more than one count but fewer than ten. The V gene is TRBV6-6, the J gene TRBJ1-4, with a possible D match to TRBD1 (6 bases). Germline V CDR1 and CDR2: MNHNY, SVGAGI (reference sequence). CDR3 length: 17 residues. Trimming took 2 bases from V and 0 from J, leaving 13 bases between them. The chain's CDR3 is CASSYVRGHPTNEKLFF. CDR3 DNA: TGTGCCAGCAGTTACGTCAGGGGACACCCAACTAATGAAAAACTGTTTTTT.

This clonotype turned up a few times. J is TRBJ1-2 and V is TRBV10-3, with 9 bases aligning to TRBD1. Per germline, CDR1 ENHRY and CDR2 SYGVKD. J lost 2 bases, V lost 6 bases, and 4 bases had no gene match. CDR3 size: 14 residues. In DNA, the CDR3 is TGTGCCATCAGCCGGACAGGGGCCAACTATGGCTACACCTTC. It codes for CAISRTGANYGYTF.

On this clonotype: Without the conserved terminal phenylalanine or tryptophan, this CDR3 likely stems from a read error. The gene calls are TRBV6-6 and TRBJ1-2; D remains ambiguous. The CDR3 has 13 residues. V lost 0 bases and J 8 bases, leaving 10 bases between the germline ends. Looked up from germline, CDR1 is MNHNY and CDR2 is SVGAGI (reference sequence). The CDR3 protein is CASSYSMRGGYTS. In nucleotides, the CDR3 is TGTGCCAGCAGTTACTCGATGAGAGGCGGCTACACCTCC.

This clonotype was seen more than once but under ten times. The chain joins TRBV7-6 to TRBJ1-1, with D uncertain. CDR3 length: 14 residues. Trimming took 2 bases from V and 0 from J, leaving 7 bases between them. The germline CDR1 and CDR2 sequences are SGHVS and FNYEAQ. This CDR3 reads CASSLTYMNTEAFF. CDR3 nucleotides: TGTGCCAGCAGCTTAACCTACATGAACACTGAAGCTTTCTTT.

The J gene is TRBJ1-5, the V gene TRBV6-6; TRBD1 aligns across 9 bases. From germline, CDR1 is MNHNY and CDR2 SVGAGI (reference sequence). The length of the CDR3 is 13 residues. Trimming took 5 bases from V and 6 from J; bases not matched to a gene: 2. CDR3 in DNA: TGTGCCAGCAGTGACAGGGGGATTCAGCCCCAGCATTTT. Encoded protein: CASSDRGIQPQHF.

The chain combines TRBV20-1 with TRBJ1-1, with D uncertain. V lost 3 bases and J 7 bases, leaving 15 bases between the germline ends. This CDR3 comprises 13 residues. Germline CDR1 reads DFQATT; CDR2 reads SNEGSKA (reference sequence). CDR3 residues: CSASGVVNDEAFF. The CDR3 bases are TGCAGTGCTAGTGGGGTCGTAAATGATGAAGCTTTCTTT.

This clonotype appeared a few times. The chain joins TRBV7-8 to TRBJ2-5; D not resolved. Deletions cut 1 base from V and 4 bases from J, with 13 bases between. Looked up from germline, CDR1 is SGHVS and CDR2 is FQNEAQ. The CDR3 contains 15 residues. CDR3 coding DNA: TGTGCCAGCAGCTTAGTTCCGGGCTCGGGAGAGACCCAGTACTTC. It specifies CASSLVPGSGETQYF.

The gene calls are TRBV2 and TRBJ1-5; D ambiguous. V was trimmed by 4 bases and J by 1 base, leaving 8 bases between them. Germline V gene lookup returns CDR1 SNHLY and CDR2 FYNNEI. This CDR3 contains 14 residues. CDR3: CASSGGWSNQPQHF. The CDR3 bases are TGTGCCAGCAGTGGTGGTTGGAGCAATCAGCCCCAGCATTTT.

This clonotype has just a few counts. V and J are TRBV5-4 and TRBJ1-1, with 7 bases fitting TRBD1. CDR3 size: 13 residues. Germline trimming cut 7 bases from V and 4 bases from J; bases unmatched to any gene: 7. Germline loops: CDR1 SGHNT, CDR2 YYREEE (reference sequence). CDR3 protein: CASRQGGTTEAFF. In DNA form, the CDR3 reads TGTGCCAGCCGACAGGGAGGGACCACTGAAGCTTTCTTT.

The chain carries TRBV5-1 and TRBJ2-5; 7 bases fit TRBD2. Trimming removed 4 bases from V and 2 bases from J; junction bases left unmatched: 11. From germline, CDR1 is SGHRS and CDR2 YFSETQ. This CDR3 is built from 16 residues. The CDR3 bases are TGCGCCAGCAGCACGGTGGCCAGCGGGGTGCAAGAGACCCAGTACTTC. It encodes CASSTVASGVQETQYF.

V is TRBV4-1 and J is TRBJ2-7; TRBD2 is a possible D gene (6 bases). In germline, CDR1 is MGHRA, CDR2 YSYEKL. V shed 4 bases and J shed 0 bases, with 13 bases lying between them. The CDR3 runs to 15 residues. The CDR3 here is CASSPRWGDSYEQYF. CDR3 nucleotide sequence: TGCGCCAGCAGCCCCCGCTGGGGGGACTCCTACGAGCAGTACTTC.

V usage is TRBV4-3 and J usage is TRBJ1-5; the match to TRBD1 covers 9 bases. This CDR3 has 16 amino acids. Germline V gene data show CDR1 as LGHNA and CDR2 as YSLEER. V lost 0 bases to trimming and J lost 7 bases; unmatched junction nucleotides: 7. The CDR3 nucleotides are TGCGCCAGCAGCCAAGATTTGACAGGGGGTTGGCAGCCCCAGCATTTT. This translates into CASSQDLTGGWQPQHF.

Here the CDR3 DNA reads TGTGCCAGCAGCCCCCGGAGTAGCGGGGGTTCGTACCAAGAGACCCAGTACTTC. This codes for CASSPRSSGGSYQETQYF. V is TRBV9 and J is TRBJ2-5; 9 positions agree with TRBD2. Trimming took 4 bases from V and 0 from J; bases not matched to a gene: 13. Germline loops: CDR1 SGDLS, CDR2 YYNGEE. This CDR3 spans 18 amino acids.

This clonotype was detected a few times. The gene calls are TRBV11-3 and TRBJ2-5; TRBD2 matches 15 bases. The CDR3 is made up of 16 amino acids. Trimming at V came to 0 bases and at J to 5 bases, leaving 1 base not matched to a gene. In germline, CDR1 is SGHNT, CDR2 YENEEA. CDR3 coding DNA: TGTGCCAGCAGCTTAGACGGGACTAGCGGGAGGGAGACCCAGTACTTC. As protein: CASSLDGTSGRETQYF.

This clonotype has just a few counts. V is TRBV10-2 and J is TRBJ2-7; D gene uncertain. The CDR3 length is 13 residues. Germline CDR1 and CDR2: WSHSY and SAAADI. The ends were cut back, 7 bases at V and 4 bases at J, with 14 bases in the middle. The DNA for the CDR3 is TGCGCCAGCATGGCGGATACCGATTACGAGCAGTACTTC. This encodes CASMADTDYEQYF.

The CDR3 nucleotides are TGTGCCAGCTCACCGACCCCGGGACTAGCGGGGGATTTCACAGATACGCAGTATTTT. Residues: CASSPTPGLAGDFTDTQYF. The chain links TRBV18 to TRBJ2-3, with TRBD2 identical over 14 bases. CDR3 length equals 19 residues. Trimming removed 3 bases from V and 2 bases from J; junction bases left unmatched: 10. Looked up from germline, CDR1 is KGHSH and CDR2 is LQKENI.

The rearrangement links TRBV9 to TRBJ2-7; TRBD2 matches at 9 bases. From germline, CDR1 is SGDLS and CDR2 YYNGEE. The CDR3 runs to 15 residues. Trimming removed 4 bases from V and 2 bases from J; junction bases left unmatched: 7. CDR3 sequence: CASSLSSGETYEQYF. The CDR3 DNA sequence: TGTGCCAGCAGCTTGTCTAGCGGGGAGACCTACGAGCAGTACTTC.

This chain joins TRBV5-1 and TRBJ2-2, with 8 bases matching TRBD2. This CDR3 comprises 16 residues. Germline CDR1 reads SGHRS; CDR2 reads YFSETQ. V dropped 0 bases and J dropped 5; count of bases not matched to a gene: 6. CDR3 bases: TGCGCCAGCAGCTTGGCCCAACTAGCGGTTACCGGGGAGCTGTTTTTT. It specifies CASSLAQLAVTGELFF.

CDR3 DNA sequence: TGTGCCAGCAGTGAACGGTGGAGGGGAAGCAATCAGCCCCAGCATTTT. Translation: CASSERWRGSNQPQHF. The chain carries TRBV2 and TRBJ1-5, with a possible D match to TRBD1 (5 bases). V was pared by 2 bases and J by 1 base, with 12 bases between. The CDR3 loop spans 16 amino acids. Per germline, CDR1 SNHLY and CDR2 FYNNEI.

The chain couples TRBV7-2 to TRBJ1-2; TRBD1 might be the D (6 bases). The CDR3 is made up of 14 amino acids. The V end was cut by 5 bases, the J end by 6 bases, with 16 bases between. Germline V gene data show CDR1 as SGHTA and CDR2 as FQGNSA. The CDR3: CASSEGPGADGYTF. CDR3 coding DNA: TGTGCCAGCAGCGAAGGGCCGGGGGCGGATGGCTACACCTTC.

This clonotype turned up a few times. J is TRBJ1-1 and V is TRBV2; no reliable D call. The V gene lost 1 base and the J gene lost 4 bases, with 4 bases spanning the gap. Germline V gives CDR1 SNHLY, CDR2 FYNNEI. The CDR3 runs to 12 residues. CDR3 protein: CASSEGSTEAFF. In DNA form, the CDR3 reads TGTGCCAGCAGTGAAGGTAGCACTGAAGCTTTCTTT.

This clonotype turned up a few times. The rearrangement links TRBV7-2 to TRBJ2-3, with a possible D match to TRBD1 (7 bases). V was pared by 7 bases and J by 2 bases, with 22 bases between. Germline V gives CDR1 SGHTA, CDR2 FQGNSA. The CDR3 length is 17 residues. In DNA form, the CDR3 reads TGTGCCAGCACTTTAGGAGGGGGCGCTCCTTCCACAGATACGCAGTATTTT. This codes for CASTLGGGAPSTDTQYF. The full variable domain, completed using reference TRBV7-2 and TRBJ2-3, is GAGVSQSPSNKVTEKGKDVELRCDPISGHTALYWYRQSLGQGLEFLIYFQGNSAPDKSGLPSDRFSAERTGGSVSTLTIQRTQQEDSAVYLCASTLGGGAPSTDTQYFGPGTRLTVL.

J is TRBJ1-5 and V is TRBV5-6, with TRBD1 matching over 7 bases. This CDR3 comprises 16 residues. J was trimmed by 7 bases and V by 1 base; bases with no gene match: 11. Germline V gene lookup returns CDR1 SGHDT and CDR2 YYEEEE. The DNA of the CDR3 is TGTGCCAGCAGCTTGAAGGGGACAGACTTTTCACAGCCCCAGCATTTT. It specifies CASSLKGTDFSQPQHF.

This rearrangement joins TRBV9 to TRBJ1-6, with unresolved D. The V end was cut by 0 bases, the J end by 0 bases, with 4 bases between. This CDR3 has 15 residues. From germline, CDR1 is SGDLS and CDR2 YYNGEE. The CDR3 DNA follows: TGTGCCAGCAGCGTAGGGAACTCCTATAATTCACCCCTCCACTTT. Translated, it gives CASSVGNSYNSPLHF. Using reference TRBV9 and TRBJ1-6 for the parts outside the CDR3, the full variable domain is DSGVTQTPKHLITATGQRVTLRCSPRSGDLSVYWYQQSLDQGLQFLIQYYNGEERAKGNILERFSAQQFPDLHSELNLSSLELGDSALYFCASSVGNSYNSPLHFGNGTRLTVT.

The chain combines TRBV4-1 with TRBJ2-1; D gene unclear. The CDR3 is made up of 12 amino acids. V gave up 0 bases and J gave up 16 bases, with 13 bases separating them. CDR1 is MGHRA, CDR2 YSYEKL, per germline. CDR3 nucleotide sequence: TGCGCCAGCAGCCAAGATAAAGGGTTACGATTCTTC. It translates to CASSQDKGLRFF.

This clonotype was seen only a few times. This rearrangement joins TRBV20-1 to TRBJ1-2; no clear D gene. Germline values: CDR1 DFQATT, CDR2 SNEGSKA (reference sequence). Trimming left V 6 bases short and J 4 bases short, with 18 bases between. There are 14 residues in the CDR3. CDR3 in amino acids: CSAQHWGGGYGYTF. The CDR3 DNA reads as TGCAGTGCCCAACATTGGGGTGGCGGCTATGGCTACACCTTC.